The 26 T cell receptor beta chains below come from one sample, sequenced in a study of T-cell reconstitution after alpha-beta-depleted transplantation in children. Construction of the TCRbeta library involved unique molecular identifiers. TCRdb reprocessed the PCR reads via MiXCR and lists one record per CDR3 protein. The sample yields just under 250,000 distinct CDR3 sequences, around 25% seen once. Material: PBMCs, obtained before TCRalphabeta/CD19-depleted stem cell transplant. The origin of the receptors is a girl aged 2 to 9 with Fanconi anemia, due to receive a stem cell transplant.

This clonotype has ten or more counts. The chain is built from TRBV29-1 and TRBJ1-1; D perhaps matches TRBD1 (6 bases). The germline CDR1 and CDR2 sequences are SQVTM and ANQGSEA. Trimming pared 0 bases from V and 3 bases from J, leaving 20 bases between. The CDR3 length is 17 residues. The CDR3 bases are TGCAGCGTTGAAGATCGGCGTAGGGGGAAAGGGTACACTGAAGCTTTCTTT. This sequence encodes CSVEDRRRGKGYTEAFF.

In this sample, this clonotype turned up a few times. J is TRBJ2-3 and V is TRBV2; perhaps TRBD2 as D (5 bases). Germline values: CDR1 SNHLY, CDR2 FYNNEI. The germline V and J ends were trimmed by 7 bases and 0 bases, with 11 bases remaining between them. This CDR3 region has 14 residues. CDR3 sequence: CASNTAGSTDTQYF. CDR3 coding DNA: TGTGCCAGCAATACGGCGGGCAGCACAGATACGCAGTATTTT.

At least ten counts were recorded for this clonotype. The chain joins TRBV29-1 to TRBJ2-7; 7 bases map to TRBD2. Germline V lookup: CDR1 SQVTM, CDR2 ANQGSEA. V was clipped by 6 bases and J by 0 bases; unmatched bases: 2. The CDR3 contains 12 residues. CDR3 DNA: TGCAGCGTCCGCGGGAGCTCCTACGAGCAGTACTTC. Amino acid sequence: CSVRGSSYEQYF.

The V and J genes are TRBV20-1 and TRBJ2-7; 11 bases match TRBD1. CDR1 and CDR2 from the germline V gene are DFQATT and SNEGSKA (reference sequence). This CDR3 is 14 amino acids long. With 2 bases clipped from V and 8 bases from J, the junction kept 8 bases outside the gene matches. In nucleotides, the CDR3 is TGCAGTGCTAGACCGGGACAGGGGGTATTAAAGCAGTACTTC. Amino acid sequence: CSARPGQGVLKQYF.

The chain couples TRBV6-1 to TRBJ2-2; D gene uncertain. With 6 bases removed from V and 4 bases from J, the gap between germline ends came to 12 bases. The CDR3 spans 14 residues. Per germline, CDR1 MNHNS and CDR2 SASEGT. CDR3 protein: CASRRVFRTGELFF. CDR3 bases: TGTGCCAGCAGGAGAGTCTTTCGCACCGGGGAGCTGTTTTTT.

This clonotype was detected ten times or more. Here the CDR3 reads CSVVVAPNIQYF. CDR3 coding DNA: TGCAGCGTTGTTGTGGCTCCTAACATTCAGTACTTC. The chain recombines TRBV29-1 with TRBJ2-4; D call uncertain. The CDR3 totals 12 residues. The V end was cut by 4 bases, the J end by 7 bases, with 11 bases between. Looked up from germline, CDR1 is SQVTM and CDR2 is ANQGSEA.

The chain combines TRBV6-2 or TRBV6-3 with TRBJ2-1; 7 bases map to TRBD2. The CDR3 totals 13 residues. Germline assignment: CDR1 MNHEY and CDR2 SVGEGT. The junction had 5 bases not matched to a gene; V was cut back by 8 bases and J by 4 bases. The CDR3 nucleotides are TGTGCCAGCTCGGGACTACCATACAATGAGCAGTTCTTC. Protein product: CASSGLPYNEQFF.

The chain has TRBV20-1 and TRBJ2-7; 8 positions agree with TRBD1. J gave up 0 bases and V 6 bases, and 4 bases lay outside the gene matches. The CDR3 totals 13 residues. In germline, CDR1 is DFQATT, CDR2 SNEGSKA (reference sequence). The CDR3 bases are TGCAGTGCGGGACAGGCCCTCTCCTACGAGCAGTACTTC. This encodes CSAGQALSYEQYF.

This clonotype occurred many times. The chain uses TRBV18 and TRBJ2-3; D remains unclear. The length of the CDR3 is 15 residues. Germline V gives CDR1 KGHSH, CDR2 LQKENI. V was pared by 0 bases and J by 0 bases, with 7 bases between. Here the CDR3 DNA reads TGTGCCAGCTCACCACCGGACGGTAGCACAGATACGCAGTATTTT. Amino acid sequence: CASSPPDGSTDTQYF.

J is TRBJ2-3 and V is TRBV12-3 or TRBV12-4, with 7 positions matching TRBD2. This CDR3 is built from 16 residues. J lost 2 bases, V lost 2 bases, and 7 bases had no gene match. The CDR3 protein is CASSLRRLADTDTQYF. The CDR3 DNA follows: TGTGCCAGCAGTTTACGCAGGCTAGCGGACACAGATACGCAGTATTTT.

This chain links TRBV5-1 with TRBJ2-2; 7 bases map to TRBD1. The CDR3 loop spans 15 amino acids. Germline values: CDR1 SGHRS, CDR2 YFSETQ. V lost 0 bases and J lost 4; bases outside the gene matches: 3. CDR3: CASSLAGQITGELFF. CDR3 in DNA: TGCGCCAGCAGCTTGGCGGGACAGATCACCGGGGAGCTGTTTTTT.

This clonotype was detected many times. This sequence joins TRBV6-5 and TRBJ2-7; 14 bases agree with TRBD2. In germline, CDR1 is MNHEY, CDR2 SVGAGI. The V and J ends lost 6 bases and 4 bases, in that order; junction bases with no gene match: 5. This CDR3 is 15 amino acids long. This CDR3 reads CASRRLAGGPYEQYF. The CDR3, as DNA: TGTGCCAGCAGACGACTAGCGGGGGGGCCTTACGAGCAGTACTTC.

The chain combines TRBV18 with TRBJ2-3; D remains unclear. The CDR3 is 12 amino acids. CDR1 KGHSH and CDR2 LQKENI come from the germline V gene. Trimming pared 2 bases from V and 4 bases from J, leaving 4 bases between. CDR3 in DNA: TGTGCCAGCTCACCAGAATCAGATACGCAGTATTTT. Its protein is CASSPESDTQYF.

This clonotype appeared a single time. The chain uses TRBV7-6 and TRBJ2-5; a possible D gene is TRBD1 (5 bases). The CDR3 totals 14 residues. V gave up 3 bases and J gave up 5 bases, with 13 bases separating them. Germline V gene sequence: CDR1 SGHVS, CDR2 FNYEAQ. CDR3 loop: CASSFDGYRETQYF. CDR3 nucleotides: TGTGCCAGCAGCTTTGACGGATACAGGGAGACCCAGTACTTC.

The CDR3 bases are TGTGCCAGCAGCTTAGTCGAGCAAGGGGCCAACGTCCTGACTTTC. Translated, it gives CASSLVEQGANVLTF. V gene TRBV7-9 combines with J gene TRBJ2-6; D is undetermined. This CDR3 contains 15 residues. Germline CDR1 SEHNR, CDR2 FQNEAQ (reference sequence). Trimming left V 1 base short and J 4 bases short, with 8 bases between.

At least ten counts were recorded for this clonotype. The CDR3 loop reads CSAITPAGGPAGELFF. The CDR3 coding sequence is TGCAGTGCTATAACCCCCGCGGGGGGGCCCGCCGGGGAGCTGTTTTTT. The chain carries TRBV20-1 and TRBJ2-2, with 9 bases that match TRBD2. Trimming removed 4 bases from V and 6 bases from J; junction bases left unmatched: 12. Germline CDR1 and CDR2: DFQATT and SNEGSKA (reference sequence). This CDR3 comprises 16 residues.

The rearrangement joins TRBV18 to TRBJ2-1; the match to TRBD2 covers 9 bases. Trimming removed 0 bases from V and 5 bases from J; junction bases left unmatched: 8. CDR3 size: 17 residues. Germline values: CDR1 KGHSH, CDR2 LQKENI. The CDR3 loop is CASSPPVRASGNNEQFF. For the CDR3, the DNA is TGTGCCAGCTCACCACCGGTCAGGGCTAGCGGGAACAATGAGCAGTTCTTC.

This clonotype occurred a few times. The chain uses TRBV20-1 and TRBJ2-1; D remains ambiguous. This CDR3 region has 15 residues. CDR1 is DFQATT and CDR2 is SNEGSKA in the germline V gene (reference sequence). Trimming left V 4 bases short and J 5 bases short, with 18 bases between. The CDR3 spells CSAIVNPHRDNEQFF. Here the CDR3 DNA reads TGCAGTGCTATTGTCAACCCCCACCGAGACAATGAGCAGTTCTTC.

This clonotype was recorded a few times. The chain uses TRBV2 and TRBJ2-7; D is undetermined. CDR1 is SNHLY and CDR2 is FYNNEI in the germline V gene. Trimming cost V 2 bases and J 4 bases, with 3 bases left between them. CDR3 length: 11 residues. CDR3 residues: CASSEQYEQYF. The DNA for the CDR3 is TGTGCCAGCAGTGAACAATACGAGCAGTACTTC.

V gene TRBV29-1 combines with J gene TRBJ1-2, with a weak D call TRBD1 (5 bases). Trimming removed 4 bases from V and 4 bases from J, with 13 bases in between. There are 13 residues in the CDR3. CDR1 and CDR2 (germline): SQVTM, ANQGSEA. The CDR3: CSVGGGKGYGYTF. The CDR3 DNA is TGCAGCGTTGGTGGGGGGAAAGGCTATGGCTACACCTTC.

This chain's CDR3 is CASSYRDPLPGYGYTF. The CDR3 bases are TGTGCCAGCAGTTACCGCGACCCCCTACCTGGCTATGGCTACACCTTC. The chain carries TRBV6-5 and TRBJ1-2, with D unclear. Germline V gene data show CDR1 as MNHEY and CDR2 as SVGAGI. This CDR3 is built from 16 residues. Deletions cut 2 bases from V and 4 bases from J, with 17 bases between.

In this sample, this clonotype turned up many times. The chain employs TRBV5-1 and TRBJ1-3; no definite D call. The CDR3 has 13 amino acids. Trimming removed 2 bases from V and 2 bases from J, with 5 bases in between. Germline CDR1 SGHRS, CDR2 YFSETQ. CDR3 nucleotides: TGCGCCAGCAGCTTATCGACTGGAAACACCATATATTTT. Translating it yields CASSLSTGNTIYF.

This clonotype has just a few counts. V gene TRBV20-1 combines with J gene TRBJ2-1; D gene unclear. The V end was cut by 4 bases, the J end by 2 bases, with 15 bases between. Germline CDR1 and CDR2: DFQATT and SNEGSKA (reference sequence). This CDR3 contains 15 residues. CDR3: CSAKWAGPTYNEQFF. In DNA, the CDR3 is TGCAGTGCTAAATGGGCCGGGCCTACCTACAATGAGCAGTTCTTC.

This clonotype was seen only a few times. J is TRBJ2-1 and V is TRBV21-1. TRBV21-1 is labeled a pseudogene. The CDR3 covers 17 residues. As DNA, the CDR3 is TGTGCCAGCAGCAAAGTGCAAATAGGGTGTGTTACACCTGAGCAGTTCTTC. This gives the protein CASSKVQIGCVTPEQFF.

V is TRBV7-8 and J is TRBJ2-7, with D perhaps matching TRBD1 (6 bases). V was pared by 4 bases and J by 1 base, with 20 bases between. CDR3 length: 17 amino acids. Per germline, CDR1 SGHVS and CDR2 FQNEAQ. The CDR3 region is CASSSLIWRTASYEQYF. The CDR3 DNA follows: TGTGCCAGCAGCTCCCTTATATGGAGGACAGCTTCCTACGAGCAGTACTTC.

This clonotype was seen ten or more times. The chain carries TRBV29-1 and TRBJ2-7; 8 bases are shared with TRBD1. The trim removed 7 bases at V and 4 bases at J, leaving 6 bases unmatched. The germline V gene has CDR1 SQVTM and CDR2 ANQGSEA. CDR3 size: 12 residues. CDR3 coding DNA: TGCAGCGCAGGGACAGGACAATACGAGCAGTACTTC. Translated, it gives CSAGTGQYEQYF.